This TCR beta chain stems from a study of T cell changes during pregnancy in multiple sclerosis. From germline, CDR1 is MGHRA and CDR2 YSYEKL. This CDR3 region has 16 residues. With 1 base clipped from V and 5 bases from J, the junction kept 8 bases outside the gene matches. Produced via immunoSEQ multiplex PCR; TCRdb's table is partial and in-frame only. In the table there are 70,000 or so clones, about 93% of which are singletons. The rearrangement links TRBV4-1 to TRBJ1-1, with 9 positions matching TRBD1. The material was CD4+ T cells from peripheral blood mononuclear cells, obtained after pregnancy. The receptor comes from a female donor with multiple sclerosis, enrolled in a pregnancy study. The CDR3 loop reads CASSQGGTGLGTEAFF. Here the CDR3 DNA reads TGCGCCAGCAGCCAAGGGGGGACAGGGTTGGGAACTGAAGCTTTCTTT.